Below, 25 T cell receptor beta chains from the same sample are listed, as sequenced in a study of blood T cell repertoires in COVID-19 (dated by TCRdb to about 2020). The library relied on the immunoSEQ multiplex PCR assay. TCRdb stores this immuneACCESS table with in-frame sequences only. Part of the clones is absent; in the studies checked, under half of the shortfall reflects unresolved V genes, and no reason is known for the rest. This sample has 200,000 to 300,000 clones in its table, and about 80% of those were observed once. About 9.6% of the sample goes to the ten largest clones. Source material: peripheral blood. These receptors originate from a man older than 75 with acute or convalescent COVID-19.

The CDR3 DNA reads TGTGCCAGCAGACCGGACAGGGGACTTTCCTACGAGCAGTACTTC. The encoded protein is CASRPDRGLSYEQYF. The chain uses TRBV28 and TRBJ2-7; 9 bases agree with TRBD1. Germline-derived CDR1 and CDR2 are MDHEN and SYDVKM. The length of the CDR3 is 15 residues. Losses at the gene ends were 6 bases for V and 1 base for J; bases not matched to a gene: 7.

The rearrangement joins TRBV5-4 to TRBJ1-4; 7 bases agree with TRBD1. Germline CDR1 and CDR2: SGHNT and YYREEE (reference sequence). Trimming removed 3 bases from V and 7 bases from J; junction bases left unmatched: 6. The CDR3 runs to 14 residues. The CDR3 DNA reads TGTGCCAGCAGCTCTCAGGGGGGTGTTGAAAAACTGTTTTTT. Encoded protein: CASSSQGGVEKLFF.

This chain joins TRBV25-1 and TRBJ2-5; D possibly corresponds to TRBD2 (5 bases). Germline V CDR1 and CDR2: MGHDK, SYGVNS. This CDR3 spans 17 amino acids. V shed 2 bases and J shed 6 bases, with 22 bases lying between them. CDR3 loop: CASSEGVDLGSIKTQYF. As DNA, the CDR3 is TGTGCCAGCAGTGAAGGGGTGGACTTGGGGTCAATAAAGACCCAGTACTTC.

The chain recombines TRBV6-5 with TRBJ1-4, with D possibly being TRBD1 (5 bases). CDR1 MNHEY and CDR2 SVGAGI come from the germline V gene. The CDR3 consists of 15 residues. Trimming removed 6 bases at V and 5 bases at J, with 16 bases between. CDR3 region: CASRQVGHNNEKLFF. DNA of the CDR3: TGTGCCAGCAGACAAGTGGGGCATAACAATGAAAAACTGTTTTTT.

This clone occurred a few times. The chain combines TRBV28 with TRBJ1-6; 7 bases map to TRBD1. Germline lookup yields CDR1 MDHEN and CDR2 SYDVKM. The V and J ends lost 10 bases and 7 bases, in that order; junction bases with no gene match: 16. This CDR3 has 16 amino acids. CDR3 DNA sequence: TGTGCCATCCCGAACGAACTACAGGGGAGCAATTCACCCCTCCACTTT. Amino acid sequence: CAIPNELQGSNSPLHF.

The chain carries TRBV19 and TRBJ1-5; 11 bases line up with TRBD1. Trimming at V came to 6 bases and at J to 0 bases, leaving 7 bases not matched to a gene. This CDR3 contains 17 residues. The germline CDR1 and CDR2 sequences are LNHDA and SQIVND (reference sequence). The DNA for the CDR3 is TGTGCCAGTAGAGGGACAGGGGGGACCCATAGCAATCAGCCCCAGCATTTT. Its translation is CASRGTGGTHSNQPQHF.

The chain links TRBV6-1 to TRBJ1-5; D gene uncertain. The germline CDR1 and CDR2 sequences are MNHNS and SASEGT. The germline V and J ends were trimmed by 3 bases and 3 bases, with 12 bases remaining between them. The CDR3 covers 15 residues. Written as DNA, the CDR3 is TGTGCCAGCAGTGAGTGGAGCGGAATCAATCAGCCCCAGCATTTT. Protein sequence: CASSEWSGINQPQHF.

The chain carries TRBV19 and TRBJ1-1; 9 nucleotides line up with TRBD1. Trimming took 3 bases from V and 0 from J; bases not matched to a gene: 5. The germline gives CDR1 LNHDA, CDR2 SQIVND (reference sequence). The CDR3 is 16 amino acids. The CDR3 is CASSMDRGPMNTEAFF. The CDR3 DNA is TGTGCCAGTAGTATGGACAGGGGTCCAATGAACACTGAAGCTTTCTTT.

The chain recombines TRBV5-1 with TRBJ2-1; TRBD1 might be the D (5 bases). V shed 2 bases and J shed 0 bases, with 12 bases lying between them. Germline V lookup: CDR1 SGHRS, CDR2 YFSETQ. The CDR3 has 16 residues. The CDR3 is CASSLSRDSSYNEQFF. The CDR3 DNA follows: TGCGCCAGCAGCTTATCTCGCGACAGCTCCTACAATGAGCAGTTCTTC.

The V and J genes are TRBV6-5 and TRBJ2-7; D gene unclear. The CDR3 length is 10 residues. The germline V gene encodes CDR1 MNHEY and CDR2 SVGAGI. V was cut by 8 bases and J by 4 bases, with 6 bases left in between. CDR3 in amino acids: CASGRYEQYF. The CDR3 nucleotides read TGTGCCAGCGGCCGTTACGAGCAGTACTTC.

The chain has TRBV2 and TRBJ1-6, with TRBD1 matching over 12 bases. The germline V gene has CDR1 SNHLY and CDR2 FYNNEI. With 4 bases clipped from V and 9 bases from J, the junction kept 7 bases outside the gene matches. The CDR3 is 16 amino acids. The CDR3 reads CASSVQGQGAGSPLHF. The CDR3 bases are TGTGCCAGCAGTGTACAGGGACAGGGGGCTGGTTCACCCCTCCACTTT.

This clone was counted a single time. The chain couples TRBV6-1 to TRBJ2-1; D not certain. Trimming removed 1 base from V and 14 bases from J, with 9 bases in between. This CDR3 is built from 11 residues. From germline, CDR1 is MNHNS and CDR2 SASEGT. The CDR3 coding sequence is TGTGCCAGCAGTGAAGGAGCTAGAAAGTTCTTC. This codes for CASSEGARKFF.

This clone was seen once. The rearrangement uses TRBV19 and TRBJ1-1; 12 positions match TRBD1. The CDR3 has 16 amino acids. Germline-derived CDR1 and CDR2 are LNHDA and SQIVND (reference sequence). J was trimmed by 5 bases and V by 7 bases; bases with no gene match: 11. The CDR3 spells CASITVGQGARTEAFF. In DNA, the CDR3 is TGTGCCAGTATAACCGTGGGACAGGGGGCGAGGACTGAAGCTTTCTTT.

The chain has TRBV5-1 and TRBJ1-4; no clear D gene. V was clipped by 1 base and J by 8 bases, with 6 bases between them. This CDR3 contains 12 residues. Germline V lookup: CDR1 SGHRS, CDR2 YFSETQ. The CDR3 protein is CASSLPGEKLFF. The DNA for the CDR3 is TGCGCCAGCAGCTTGCCCGGGGAAAAACTGTTTTTT. Looking up the rest from reference TRBV5-1 and TRBJ1-4 gives the full variable domain: KAGVTQTPRYLIKTRGQQVTLSCSPISGHRSVSWYQQTPGQGLQFLFEYFSETQRNKGNFPGRFSGRQFSNSRSEMNVSTLELGDSALYLCASSLPGEKLFFGSGTQLSVL.

V gene TRBV7-9 combines with J gene TRBJ2-7; tentative D call: TRBD1 (6 bases). V lost 5 bases and J 6 bases, leaving 14 bases between the germline ends. CDR3 length: 13 residues. Germline-derived CDR1 and CDR2 are SEHNR and FQNEAQ (reference sequence). In DNA, the CDR3 is TGTGCCAGCAGCCCGAGGGGGATCGGCGAGCAGTACTTC. Translated: CASSPRGIGEQYF.

This chain connects TRBV5-5 to TRBJ1-6; the match to TRBD1 covers 10 bases. The CDR3 loop spans 18 amino acids. Germline V CDR1 and CDR2: SGHKS, YYEKEE (reference sequence). Trimming cost V 3 bases and J 0 bases; bases outside gene matches: 6. The CDR3 DNA follows: TGTGCCAGCAGCTCAAGACAGGGGGCCGGCTCCTATAATTCACCCCTCCACTTT. Its protein is CASSSRQGAGSYNSPLHF.

V usage is TRBV28 and J usage is TRBJ1-2; TRBD1 matches at 7 bases. Germline values: CDR1 MDHEN, CDR2 SYDVKM. The V and J ends lost 1 base and 3 bases, in that order; junction bases with no gene match: 2. The CDR3 runs to 14 residues. The DNA of the CDR3 is TGTGCCAGCAGTTTATTAGGGGGCGACTATGGCTACACCTTC. This sequence encodes CASSLLGGDYGYTF.

This chain connects TRBV19 to TRBJ1-1, with a weak D call TRBD1 (6 bases). The CDR3 extends over 15 amino acids. The V and J ends lost 4 bases and 7 bases respectively, with 19 bases between them. Germline CDR1 LNHDA, CDR2 SQIVND (reference sequence). CDR3 coding DNA: TGTGCCAGTAGTACCGTCGGCACCGGGGACAATGAAGCTTTCTTT. This codes for CASSTVGTGDNEAFF.

J is TRBJ1-2 and V is TRBV30, with 9 bases that match TRBD1. Germline V gene data show CDR1 as GTSNPN and CDR2 as SVGIG (reference sequence). This CDR3 comprises 13 residues. The V gene end was trimmed by 3 bases and the J gene end by 6 bases; junction bases not matched to a gene: 5. The CDR3 region is CAWSAGTGNGYTF. Here the CDR3 DNA reads TGTGCCTGGAGCGCCGGGACAGGGAATGGCTACACCTTC.

The chain joins TRBV19 to TRBJ1-2; 8 nucleotides align to TRBD1. The CDR3 has 15 residues. Germline V lookup: CDR1 LNHDA, CDR2 SQIVND (reference sequence). The CDR3: CASTGASIQNYGYTF. CDR3 bases: TGTGCTTCGACAGGGGCCTCCATTCAAAACTATGGCTACACCTTC.

V and J are TRBV13 and TRBJ1-1; possible D gene TRBD1, 6 bases. The CDR3 has 15 amino acids. The V and J ends lost 5 bases and 0 bases respectively, with 13 bases between them. CDR1 PRHDT and CDR2 FYEKMQ come from the germline V gene (reference sequence). The CDR3 is CASSRTGLMNTEAFF. CDR3 nucleotide sequence: TGTGCCAGCAGCCGTACAGGGCTCATGAACACTGAAGCTTTCTTT.

This clone has more than one count but fewer than ten. The chain recombines TRBV19 with TRBJ1-2, with 7 bases lining up with TRBD1. Germline trimming cut 4 bases from V and 2 bases from J; bases unmatched to any gene: 1. The CDR3 runs 13 residues. Germline V gene data show CDR1 as LNHDA and CDR2 as SQIVND (reference sequence). CDR3 region: CASSTTGNYGYTF. The DNA for the CDR3 is TGTGCCAGTAGTACGACAGGGAACTATGGCTACACCTTC. Full variable domain (remainder filled in from reference TRBV19 and TRBJ1-2): DGGITQSPKYLFRKEGQNVTLSCEQNLNHDAMYWYRQDPGQGLRLIYYSQIVNDFQKGDIAEGYSVSREKKESFPLTVTSAQKNPTAFYLCASSTTGNYGYTFGSGTRLTVV.

V usage is TRBV30 and J usage is TRBJ2-1; 11 nucleotides line up with TRBD2. This CDR3 is built from 13 residues. Germline trimming cut 3 bases from V and 10 bases from J; bases unmatched to any gene: 5. The germline V gene has CDR1 GTSNPN and CDR2 SVGIG (reference sequence). The CDR3 here is CAWSGTSGREQFF. The CDR3 DNA sequence: TGTGCCTGGAGCGGGACTAGCGGACGGGAGCAGTTCTTC.

The chain combines TRBV19 with TRBJ2-7; perhaps TRBD2 as D (6 bases). CDR1 LNHDA and CDR2 SQIVND come from the germline V gene (reference sequence). This CDR3 region has 13 residues. With 6 bases removed from V and 8 bases from J, the gap between germline ends came to 17 bases. The CDR3 here is CASRSASAGKQYF. For the CDR3, the DNA is TGTGCCAGTAGGTCGGCCAGTGCGGGAAAGCAGTACTTC.

This clone was found a few times. DNA for the CDR3: TGTGCCAGCAGCTCCTCCTCGGGACAGGGGAACACCGGGGAGCTGTTTTTT. It encodes CASSSSSGQGNTGELFF. The rearrangement links TRBV7-9 to TRBJ2-2; 9 positions agree with TRBD1. Germline values: CDR1 SEHNR, CDR2 FQNEAQ (reference sequence). J was trimmed by 1 base and V by 4 bases; bases with no gene match: 7. The CDR3 extends over 17 amino acids.